A selection of T cell receptor beta chains follows, all from one sample in a study of T cell responses to AZD1222 COVID-19 vaccine. Assay used: immunoSEQ multiplex PCR; TCRdb lists only in-frame clones, some missing. The table includes some 150,000 clones, 80% to 95% detected once. The sequenced sample was peripheral blood, obtained on day 0 of AZD1222 vaccination. Receptor source: an adult in good health. The CDR3 runs from the conserved cysteine through the conserved F or W. Fields, in order: V gene, D gene, J gene, CDR3 protein. D genes are given only for firm matches.

v_gene: TRBV7-6; d_gene: NA; j_gene: TRBJ2-7; CDR3aa: CASSLVGGPPYEQYF
v_gene: TRBV5-1; d_gene: NA; j_gene: TRBJ2-7; CDR3aa: CASSLVRGLSEQYF
v_gene: TRBV28; d_gene: TRBD2; j_gene: TRBJ2-7; CDR3aa: CASTPPGGVDEQYF
v_gene: TRBV9; d_gene: TRBD2; j_gene: TRBJ2-4; CDR3aa: CASSASGKNIQYF
v_gene: TRBV5-6; d_gene: NA; j_gene: TRBJ2-7; CDR3aa: CASTPAQGLYDEQYF
v_gene: TRBV5-6; d_gene: NA; j_gene: TRBJ2-7; CDR3aa: CASSLAVRVYEQYF
v_gene: TRBV19; d_gene: NA; j_gene: TRBJ2-1; CDR3aa: CASSIRRTPMGNEQFF
v_gene: TRBV19; d_gene: NA; j_gene: TRBJ2-2; CDR3aa: CASRRGPDTGELFF
v_gene: TRBV5-4; d_gene: TRBD2; j_gene: TRBJ2-7; CDR3aa: CASSPDQREPRYEQYF
v_gene: TRBV2; d_gene: TRBD2; j_gene: TRBJ2-5; CDR3aa: CASGLAGERPRNF
v_gene: TRBV12-5; d_gene: NA; j_gene: TRBJ1-2; CDR3aa: CASGSPGGYRAGYTF
v_gene: TRBV7-2; d_gene: NA; j_gene: TRBJ2-3; CDR3aa: CASSLLGPSDTQYF
v_gene: TRBV9; d_gene: NA; j_gene: TRBJ2-2; CDR3aa: CASSLRRTFSGELFF
v_gene: TRBV30; d_gene: TRBD2; j_gene: TRBJ2-1; CDR3aa: CAWSLPGVAGRFTYNEQFF
v_gene: TRBV28; d_gene: NA; j_gene: TRBJ1-3; CDR3aa: CASISDGNTIYF
v_gene: TRBV5-6; d_gene: NA; j_gene: TRBJ2-2; CDR3aa: CASRRRVPGELFF